The clone carrying this T cell receptor beta chain has a handful of counts. Its antigen is undetermined. Generation of TCR beta libraries employed quantitative 5'-RACE incorporating molecular barcodes. One entry per CDR3 protein results from TCRdb running MiXCR on the 5' RACE reads. The sample holds some 840,000 distinct CDR3 sequences, roughly 10% seen once. This sample was included in a study of CD8 T cells in ankylosing spondylitis. Study-level findings and limits: A motif in TCR beta, a set of 8 or 9 highly homologous variants, appeared characteristic of ankylosing spondylitis blood. There were earlier reports of some motif variants in reactive arthritis synovial fluid and blood. A CD8+ phenotype characterized the disease-linked clones, which were relatively rare in peripheral blood. Significant enrichment of disease-linked clones was reported in matched ankylosing spondylitis synovial fluid.

Germline V lookup: CDR1 SGHKS, CDR2 YYEKEE (reference sequence). Between the trimmed V and J ends, which lost 6 bases and 0 bases, there was a span of 9 bases. This CDR3 region has 14 residues. The TCR comes from a male donor with ankylosing spondylitis. This chain uses TRBV5-5 with TRBJ1-4; D call uncertain. Sequencing input: blood, either unsorted or a sorted T cell fraction (not recorded which). This CDR3 is CASMKSSTNEKLFF. As DNA, the CDR3 is TGTGCCAGCATGAAGTCGTCAACTAATGAAAAACTGTTTTTT. The entire variable domain, with the rest obtained from reference TRBV5-5 and TRBJ1-4, is as follows: DAGVTQSPTHLIKTRGQQVTLRCSPISGHKSVSWYQQVLGQGPQFIFQYYEKEERGRGNFPDRFSARQFPNYSSELNVNALLLGDSALYLCASMKSSTNEKLFFGSGTQLSVL.